The 3 T cell receptor beta chains presented below share a single source sample, sequenced in a study of blood T cell repertoires in COVID-19. The method was immunoSEQ multiplex PCR; TCRdb's version includes in-frame clones alone and lacks a portion of them. The repertoire includes 270,000 or so clones, approximately 90% of them detected once, and roughly 4% sits in the top ten. The specimen sequenced was PBMCs or T cells enriched from blood (not recorded which). These receptors were taken from a woman younger than 45 with acute COVID-19.

The chain is built from TRBV4-1 and TRBJ2-1; maybe TRBD1 (5 bases). Germline V gene sequence: CDR1 MGHRA, CDR2 YSYEKL. This CDR3 comprises 15 residues. Trimming pared 0 bases from V and 9 bases from J, leaving 15 bases between. The CDR3 nucleotides are TGCGCCAGCAGCCAAGATGGACATGGGGTTGGTGAGCAGTTCTTC. Translation gives CASSQDGHGVGEQFF.

The rearrangement joins TRBV3-1 (or the pseudogene TRBV3-2) to TRBJ1-2; 8 positions match TRBD1. Germline V gives CDR1 LGHDT, CDR2 YNNKEL (reference sequence). The CDR3 has 16 amino acids. The trim removed 0 bases at V and 4 bases at J, leaving 7 bases unmatched. The CDR3: CASSQDRQGSVYGYTF. The CDR3, as DNA: TGTGCCAGCAGCCAAGATAGACAGGGGTCGGTCTATGGCTACACCTTC.

The V call is TRBV19, the J call TRBJ1-3; D gene ambiguous. The V gene's germline CDR1 is LNHDA and CDR2 SQIVND (reference sequence). Trimming removed 5 bases from V and 7 bases from J, with 12 bases in between. The CDR3 is made up of 13 amino acids. DNA of the CDR3: TGTGCCAGTAGTCATGAGGAGAGGAACACCATATATTTT. This codes for CASSHEERNTIYF.